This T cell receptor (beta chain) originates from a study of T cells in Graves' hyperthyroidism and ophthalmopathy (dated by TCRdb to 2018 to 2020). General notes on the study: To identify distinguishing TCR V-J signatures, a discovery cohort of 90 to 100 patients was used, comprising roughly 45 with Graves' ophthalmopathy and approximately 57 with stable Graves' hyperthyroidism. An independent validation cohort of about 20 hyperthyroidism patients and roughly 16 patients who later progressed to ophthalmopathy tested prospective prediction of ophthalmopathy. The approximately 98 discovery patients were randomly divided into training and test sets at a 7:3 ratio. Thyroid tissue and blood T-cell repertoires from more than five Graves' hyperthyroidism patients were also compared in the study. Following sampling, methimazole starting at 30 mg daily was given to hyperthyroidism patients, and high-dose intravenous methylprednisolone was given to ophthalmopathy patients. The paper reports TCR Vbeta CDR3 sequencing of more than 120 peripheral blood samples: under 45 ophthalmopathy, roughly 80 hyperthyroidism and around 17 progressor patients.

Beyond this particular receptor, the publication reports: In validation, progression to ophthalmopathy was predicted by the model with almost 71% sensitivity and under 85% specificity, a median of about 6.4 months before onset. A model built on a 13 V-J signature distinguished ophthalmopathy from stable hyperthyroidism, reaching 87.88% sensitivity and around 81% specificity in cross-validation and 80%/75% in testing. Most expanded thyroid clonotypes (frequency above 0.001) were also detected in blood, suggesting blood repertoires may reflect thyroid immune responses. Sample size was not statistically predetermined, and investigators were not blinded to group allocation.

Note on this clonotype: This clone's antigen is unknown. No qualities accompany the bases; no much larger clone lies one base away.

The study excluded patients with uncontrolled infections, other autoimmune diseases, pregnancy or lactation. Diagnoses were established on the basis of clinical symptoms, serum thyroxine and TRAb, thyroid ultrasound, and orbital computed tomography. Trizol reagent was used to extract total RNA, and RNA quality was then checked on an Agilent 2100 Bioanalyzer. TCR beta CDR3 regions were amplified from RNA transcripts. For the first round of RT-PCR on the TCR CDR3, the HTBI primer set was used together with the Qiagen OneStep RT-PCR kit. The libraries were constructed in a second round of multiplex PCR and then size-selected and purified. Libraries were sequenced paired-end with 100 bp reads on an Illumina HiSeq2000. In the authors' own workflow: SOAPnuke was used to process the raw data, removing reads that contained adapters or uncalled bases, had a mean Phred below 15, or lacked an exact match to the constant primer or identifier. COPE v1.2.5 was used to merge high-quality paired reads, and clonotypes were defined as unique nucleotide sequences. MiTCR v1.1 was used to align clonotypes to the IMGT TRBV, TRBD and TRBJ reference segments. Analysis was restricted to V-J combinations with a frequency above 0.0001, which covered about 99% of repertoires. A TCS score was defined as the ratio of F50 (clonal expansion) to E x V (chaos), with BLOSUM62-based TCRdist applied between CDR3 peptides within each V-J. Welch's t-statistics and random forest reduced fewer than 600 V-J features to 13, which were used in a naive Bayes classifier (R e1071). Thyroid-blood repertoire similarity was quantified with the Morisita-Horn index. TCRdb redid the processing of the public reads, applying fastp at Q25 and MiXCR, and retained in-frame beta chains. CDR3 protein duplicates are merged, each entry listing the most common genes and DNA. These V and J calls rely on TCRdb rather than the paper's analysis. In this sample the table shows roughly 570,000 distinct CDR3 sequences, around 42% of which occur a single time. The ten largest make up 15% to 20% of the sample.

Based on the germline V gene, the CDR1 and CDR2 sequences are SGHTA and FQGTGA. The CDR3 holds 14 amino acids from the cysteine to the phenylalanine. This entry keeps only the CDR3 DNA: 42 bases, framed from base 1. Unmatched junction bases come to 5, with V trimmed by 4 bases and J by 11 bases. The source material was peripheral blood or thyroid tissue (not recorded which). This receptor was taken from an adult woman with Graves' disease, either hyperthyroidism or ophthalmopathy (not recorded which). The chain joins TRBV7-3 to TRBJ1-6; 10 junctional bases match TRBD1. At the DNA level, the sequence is TGTGCCAGCAGCTCCGCAGGACAGGGGGCACCCCTCCACTTT. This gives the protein CASSSAGQGAPLHF.